Each of the 23 T cell receptor beta chains below was sequenced from the same sample in a study of OX40 agonist ivuxolimab in advanced cancers. Generated by immunoSEQ multiplex PCR, the TCRdb table keeps only in-frame clones and is missing some. The sample yields approximately 110,000 clones, roughly 92% seen once. Sequenced material: CD4+ or CD8+ T cells sorted from blood, taken in a trial of the OX40 agonist ivuxolimab. These receptors all stem from an adult with an advanced solid tumor such as melanoma, head and neck, liver or kidney cancer.

In this sample, this clone turned up once. This sequence joins TRBV19 and TRBJ2-7, with 10 bases that match TRBD2. The CDR3 covers 15 residues. Trimming removed 5 bases from V and 8 bases from J; junction bases left unmatched: 12. Germline V gene lookup returns CDR1 LNHDA and CDR2 SQIVND (reference sequence). The CDR3 protein is CASSAGSGRLPQQYF. CDR3 nucleotide sequence: TGTGCCAGTAGTGCCGGTAGCGGGAGGCTCCCTCAGCAGTACTTC.

The V gene is TRBV6-6, the J gene TRBJ1-5; 7 positions agree with TRBD1. Germline V gene data show CDR1 as MNHNY and CDR2 as SVGAGI (reference sequence). The junction had 10 bases not matched to a gene; V was cut back by 5 bases and J by 6 bases. This CDR3 region has 15 residues. The CDR3 sequence: CASSDTGAGRQPQHF. Written as DNA, the CDR3 is TGTGCCAGCAGTGATACAGGGGCCGGCCGTCAGCCCCAGCATTTT.

This chain links TRBV5-1 with TRBJ1-2, with D unresolved. Trimming removed 0 bases at V and 4 bases at J, with 10 bases between. The CDR3 spans 14 residues. Germline CDR1 reads SGHRS; CDR2 reads YFSETQ. The CDR3 nucleotides are TGCGCCAGCAGCTTGGGAACAGTTTCCTATGGCTACACCTTC. It yields the protein CASSLGTVSYGYTF.

This chain joins TRBV6-4 and TRBJ1-1; 7 nucleotides agree with TRBD1. The V and J ends lost 2 bases and 3 bases, in that order; junction bases with no gene match: 0. The length of the CDR3 is 13 residues. Germline assignment: CDR1 MRHNA and CDR2 SNTAGT. The CDR3 sequence is CASSDTGDTEAFF. The CDR3 DNA reads TGTGCCAGCAGTGACACAGGGGACACTGAAGCTTTCTTT.

The V call is TRBV9, the J call TRBJ2-4; D assignment may be TRBD1 or TRBD2 (6 bases each). The CDR3 extends over 15 amino acids. Trimming left V 4 bases short and J 6 bases short, with 17 bases between. The germline V gene has CDR1 SGDLS and CDR2 YYNGEE. The DNA of the CDR3 is TGTGCCAGCAGCCCCTGGGGGGCTTTCGGAAACATTCAGTACTTC. Translating it yields CASSPWGAFGNIQYF.

The rearrangement uses TRBV28 and TRBJ2-7, with 7 bases identical to TRBD2. J gave up 0 bases and V 6 bases, and 5 bases lay outside the gene matches. There are 14 residues in the CDR3. The germline gives CDR1 MDHEN, CDR2 SYDVKM. CDR3 nucleotide sequence: TGTGCCAGCAGCCCTAGCGGTAGCTCCTACGAGCAGTACTTC. It is translated as CASSPSGSSYEQYF.

The chain uses TRBV14 and TRBJ2-2; TRBD1 aligns across 9 bases. Germline V gene data show CDR1 as SGHDN and CDR2 as FVKESK. This CDR3 is built from 15 residues. The trim removed 4 bases at V and 4 bases at J, leaving 4 bases unmatched. The CDR3 spells CASSRGTGFTGELFF. Written as DNA, the CDR3 is TGTGCCAGCAGCCGTGGGACAGGGTTCACCGGGGAGCTGTTTTTT.

The gene calls are TRBV10-3 and TRBJ1-2; the match to TRBD1 covers 7 bases. The germline gives CDR1 ENHRY, CDR2 SYGVKD. The CDR3 sequence is 12 residues long. J lost 4 bases, V lost 5 bases, and 1 base had no gene match. The CDR3 protein is CAISTGVYGYTF. The CDR3 DNA is TGTGCCATCAGTACAGGGGTCTATGGCTACACCTTC.

A remark on this clone: The same CDR3 can be traced to other DNA sequences in this sample. This chain connects TRBV18 to TRBJ1-5; the D gene is possibly TRBD1 (6 bases). V was trimmed by 4 bases and J by 0 bases, leaving 7 bases between them. This CDR3 has 14 residues. Germline V gene lookup returns CDR1 KGHSH and CDR2 LQKENI. This CDR3 is CASSRTDSNQPQHF. As DNA, the CDR3 is TGTGCCAGCTCACGGACAGATAGCAATCAGCCCCAGCATTTT.

The CDR3 DNA is TGTGCCAGCAGTGAAGCTAGGGGAACTAGCGGGTATTCCTACAATGAGCAGTTCTTC. Its translation is CASSEARGTSGYSYNEQFF. This chain uses TRBV6-1 with TRBJ2-1; 9 bases line up with TRBD2. The CDR3 totals 19 residues. The germline V gene encodes CDR1 MNHNS and CDR2 SASEGT. The V segment lost 0 bases and the J segment 1 base; nucleotides outside the gene matches: 10.

This chain uses TRBV9 with TRBJ1-1; TRBD1 matches at 7 bases. Germline-derived CDR1 and CDR2 are SGDLS and YYNGEE. Trimming at V came to 4 bases and at J to 11 bases, leaving 11 bases not matched to a gene. The CDR3 has 13 residues. The CDR3 DNA is TGTGCCAGCAGCCCCCGACAGGGACTCGTGGCTTTCTTT. Amino acids: CASSPRQGLVAFF.

The chain couples TRBV2 to TRBJ2-5; D may be TRBD1 (6 bases). The germline gives CDR1 SNHLY, CDR2 FYNNEI. The V end lost 6 bases, the J end lost 5 bases, and 22 bases lay between the germline ends. The CDR3 loop spans 16 amino acids. CDR3 loop: CASSLYGTLLGETQYF. In DNA, the CDR3 is TGTGCCAGCAGCCTCTACGGGACACTCCTGGGGGAGACCCAGTACTTC.

The CDR3 nucleotides read TGTGCCAGTAGTATAATACAGGGGGACACCATATATTTT. It codes for CASSIIQGDTIYF. The rearrangement uses TRBV19 and TRBJ1-3; 8 bases agree with TRBD1. Per germline, CDR1 LNHDA and CDR2 SQIVND (reference sequence). CDR3 length: 13 amino acids. V gave up 2 bases and J gave up 8 bases; unmatched junction bases: 2.

This chain uses TRBV14 with TRBJ1-4, with TRBD1 identical over 8 bases. This CDR3 spans 16 amino acids. Losses at the gene ends were 2 bases for V and 7 bases for J; bases not matched to a gene: 9. Germline assignment: CDR1 SGHDN and CDR2 FVKESK. CDR3 amino acids: CASSQNSGTGREKLFF. CDR3 sequence (DNA): TGTGCCAGCAGCCAAAATTCCGGGACAGGCCGTGAAAAACTGTTTTTT.

This sequence joins TRBV6-5 and TRBJ1-5; no reliable D call. This CDR3 is built from 14 residues. Trimming shortened V by 3 bases and J by 5 bases, and 11 bases separated the two germline ends. Germline V gene sequence: CDR1 MNHEY, CDR2 SVGAGI. CDR3 in DNA: TGTGCCAGCAGTTATGCCCGGGCCCATCAGCCCCAGCATTTT. This codes for CASSYARAHQPQHF.

The chain carries TRBV28 and TRBJ2-1; TRBD2 aligns across 12 bases. V trimming: 3 bases; J trimming: 2 bases; junction bases outside the gene matches: 5. The germline gives CDR1 MDHEN, CDR2 SYDVKM. The CDR3 is 17 amino acids. Written as DNA, the CDR3 is TGTGCCAGCAGTTTCGGACTAGCGGGATCCGCCTACAATGAGCAGTTCTTC. It yields the protein CASSFGLAGSAYNEQFF.

The chain has TRBV6-1 and TRBJ2-1; D remains unclear. Looked up from germline, CDR1 is MNHNS and CDR2 is SASEGT. The CDR3 covers 9 residues. Deletions cut 5 bases from V and 10 bases from J, with 3 bases between. The CDR3 protein is CASSSEQFF. DNA of the CDR3: TGTGCCAGCAGTTCCGAGCAGTTCTTC.

The chain is built from TRBV4-2 and TRBJ2-5; 14 bases are a match to TRBD2. The closer fit of TRBJ2-7 to the DNA end suggests the J call may be wrong. This CDR3 has 17 amino acids. The germline CDR1 and CDR2 sequences are LGHNA and YNFKEQ. The CDR3 DNA reads TGTGCCAGCAGCCTCTTTCCGGGACTAGCGGGAGAAAACGAGCAGTACTTC. Its protein product is CASSLFPGLAGENEQYF.

CDR3 residues: CASSFRGRQPQHF. In DNA, the CDR3 is TGTGCCAGCAGTTTTAGGGGGAGGCAGCCCCAGCATTTT. The rearrangement links TRBV28 to TRBJ1-5; maybe TRBD1 (6 bases). The CDR3 length is 13 residues. Germline lookup yields CDR1 MDHEN and CDR2 SYDVKM. The ends were cut back, 3 bases at V and 7 bases at J, with 10 bases in the middle.

This chain joins TRBV5-1 and TRBJ2-3, with 14 bases aligning to TRBD2. Trimming at V came to 1 base and at J to 6 bases, leaving 10 bases not matched to a gene. Per germline, CDR1 SGHRS and CDR2 YFSETQ. The length of the CDR3 is 18 residues. The CDR3 sequence is CASSLIGGLAGEGDTQYF. The CDR3 DNA reads as TGCGCCAGCAGCTTGATCGGGGGACTAGCGGGAGAGGGTGATACGCAGTATTTT.

The chain is built from TRBV28 and TRBJ1-5; 7 positions match TRBD1. Germline V gives CDR1 MDHEN, CDR2 SYDVKM. The CDR3 contains 14 residues. The trim removed 5 bases at V and 3 bases at J, leaving 4 bases unmatched. The DNA of the CDR3 is TGTGCCAGCAGTCCTGGGACAGACAATCAGCCCCAGCATTTT. Its protein product is CASSPGTDNQPQHF.

The chain couples TRBV10-1 to TRBJ2-1; no definite D call. V lost 4 bases, J lost 4 bases, and 8 bases lay in between. CDR1 is WNHNN and CDR2 is SYGVQD in the germline V gene (reference sequence). This CDR3 is built from 13 residues. The CDR3 sequence: CASSGLPYNEQFF. The CDR3 DNA reads TGCGCCAGCAGTGGGCTACCATACAATGAGCAGTTCTTC.

This clone has just one count. The chain couples TRBV14 to TRBJ2-7; D may be TRBD2 (6 bases). This CDR3 is 16 amino acids long. Germline-derived CDR1 and CDR2 are SGHDN and FVKESK. Trimming took off 4 bases at V and 3 bases at J, with 19 bases between the two ends. The CDR3 region has the DNA TGTGCCAGCAGCCGGGGGACCGGGACTTCTGACTACGAGCAGTACTTC. It translates to CASSRGTGTSDYEQYF.